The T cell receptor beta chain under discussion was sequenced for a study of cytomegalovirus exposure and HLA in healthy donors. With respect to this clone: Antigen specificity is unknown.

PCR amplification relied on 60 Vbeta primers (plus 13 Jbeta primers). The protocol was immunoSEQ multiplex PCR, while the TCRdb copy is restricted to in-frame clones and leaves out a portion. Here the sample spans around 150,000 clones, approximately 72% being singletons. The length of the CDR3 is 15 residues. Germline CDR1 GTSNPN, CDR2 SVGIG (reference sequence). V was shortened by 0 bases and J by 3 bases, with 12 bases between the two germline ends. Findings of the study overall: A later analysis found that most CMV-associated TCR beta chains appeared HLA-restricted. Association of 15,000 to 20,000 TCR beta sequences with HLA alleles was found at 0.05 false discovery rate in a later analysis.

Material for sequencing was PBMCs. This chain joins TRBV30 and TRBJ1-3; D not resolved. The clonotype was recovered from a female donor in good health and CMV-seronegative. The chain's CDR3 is CAWSVQGGIGNTIYF. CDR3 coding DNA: TGTGCCTGGAGTGTACAAGGAGGAATTGGAAACACCATATATTTT. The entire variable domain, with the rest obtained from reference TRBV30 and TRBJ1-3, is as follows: SQTIHQWPATLVQPVGSPLSLECTVEGTSNPNLYWYRQAAGRGLQLLFYSVGIGQISSEVPQNLSASRPQDRQFILSSKKLLLSDSGFYLCAWSVQGGIGNTIYFGEGSWLTVV.